These T cell receptor beta chains were read from a single sample in a study of post-analysis software for immune sequencing data. TCRdb re-analysed the PCR reads in MiXCR, keeping a single row per CDR3 protein. The sample shows more than 450,000 distinct CDR3 sequences, 44% of them seen only once. The sample taken for sequencing was blood. The receptors stem from a girl aged 5-17 years with multiple sclerosis. The CDR3 runs from the conserved cysteine through the conserved F or W. D genes are given only for firm matches. Only part of the rows carry a size: once, few, many, or a class if the clone is expanded.

clone_size j_call v_call d_call cdr3_nt cdr3_aa
NA TRBJ2-5 TRBV7-9 NA TGTGCCAGCAGCTTCGATCCTCGGGGAGAGACCCAGTACTTC CASSFDPRGETQYF
few TRBJ1-2 TRBV6-6 TRBD1 TGTGCCAGCGGTGGACAGGGCGACTATGGCTACACCTTC CASGGQGDYGYTF
NA TRBJ1-2 TRBV10-3 NA TGTGCCATCAGCACCAACCCACAGGGCGTGCCCTATGGCTACACCTTC CAISTNPQGVPYGYTF
few TRBJ1-2 TRBV6-2/TRBV6-3 TRBD1 TGTGCCCCCCGATGGGGACAGAACAATAGGGACTATGGCTACACCTTC CAPRWGQNNRDYGYTF
NA TRBJ2-1 TRBV29-1 TRBD2 TGCAGCGCTGTACGTACTAGCGGGGGGGCTAATGAGCAGTTCTTC CSAVRTSGGANEQFF
NA TRBJ2-5 TRBV12-3/TRBV12-4 TRBD1 TGTGCCAGCAGTTTGAGGTTCAGGGCAGGGGGTTTGGGGGAGACCCAGTACTTC CASSLRFRAGGLGETQYF
NA TRBJ2-3 TRBV2 NA TGTGCCAGCAGTACACAGAGGAGCACAGATACGCAGTATTTT CASSTQRSTDTQYF
NA TRBJ2-5 TRBV4-1 NA TGCGCCAGCAGCCAAGGGAGTGCAGAGACCCAGTACTTC CASSQGSAETQYF
NA TRBJ1-5 TRBV12-3/TRBV12-4 TRBD1 TGTGCCAGCAGTCCCGGGACAGGACAAAATCAGCCCCAGCATTTT CASSPGTGQNQPQHF
NA TRBJ2-1 TRBV21-1 NA TGTGCCAGCAGCAGATCTCCTAGCGGGGGGGCCCGTCGGAATGAGCAGTTCTTC CASSRSPSGGARRNEQFF
NA TRBJ2-1 TRBV20-1 NA TGCAGTGCTAGAGGGACGGGACTCCCTCTTGACAATGAGCAGTTCTTC CSARGTGLPLDNEQFF
few TRBJ2-1 TRBV7-3 NA TGTGCCTGCAGCTTATCCGCCGGGAACTCCTACAATGAGCAGTTCTTC CACSLSAGNSYNEQFF
NA TRBJ2-3 TRBV5-6 NA TGTGCCAGCAGCTCCCCTAGGGGGAGGGAGGCAGATACGCAGTATTTT CASSSPRGREADTQYF
NA TRBJ1-5 TRBV20-1 NA TGCAGTGCTACGGGGAACAGCGGATGGAATCAGCCCCAGCATTTT CSATGNSGWNQPQHF
NA TRBJ2-3 TRBV7-9 NA TGTGCCAGCAGTCCTGGGAAGTTTACGCAGTATTTT CASSPGKFTQYF
few TRBJ2-1 TRBV4-2 NA TGTGCCAGCAGCCAAGATCCTGTTAGTGAGCAGTTCTTC CASSQDPVSEQFF
few TRBJ2-1 TRBV7-8 NA TGTGCCAGCAGCTTAGATCCAGCTTACAATGAGCAGTTCTTC CASSLDPAYNEQFF
once TRBJ2-1 TRBV7-2 TRBD1 TGTGCCAGCAGCGAAAACAGGGGGCTTTCCTACAATGAGCAGTTCTTC CASSENRGLSYNEQFF
NA TRBJ2-3 TRBV12-3/TRBV12-4 NA TGTGCCAGCAGCCCCCGTGGGGGGGGCTTCACAGATACGCAGTATTTT CASSPRGGGFTDTQYF
NA TRBJ2-7 TRBV6-1 TRBD2 TGTGCCAGCATCCCTAGCGGACACTACAATGAGCAGTACTTC CASIPSGHYNEQYF
once TRBJ2-7 TRBV7-9 TRBD2 TGTGCCAGCAGCCAAGGACTAGCCCTCTCCTACGAGCAGTACTTC CASSQGLALSYEQYF
NA TRBJ2-7 TRBV29-1 TRBD1 TGCAGCGTGGCCCGGGACAGGGGGTTCTACGAGCAGTACTTC CSVARDRGFYEQYF
few TRBJ2-7 TRBV12-3/TRBV12-4 NA TGTGCCAGCAGTTCCATCATCGCCTACGAGCAGTACTTC CASSSIIAYEQYF
NA TRBJ1-1 TRBV5-1 NA TGCGCCAGCAGGGGACAACCCACTGAAGCTTTCTTT CASRGQPTEAFF
NA TRBJ2-1 TRBV12-3/TRBV12-4 NA TGTGCCAGCAGTTTACAGGGCGGGGAGCAGTTCTTC CASSLQGGEQFF
few TRBJ1-2 TRBV5-1 NA TGCGCCAGCAGCTTGCAGGGGCAAGCTAACTATGGCTACACCTTC CASSLQGQANYGYTF
NA TRBJ2-3 TRBV4-2 NA TGTGCCAGCAGCCAAGATCCAGAAGGAGATACGCAGTATTTT CASSQDPEGDTQYF
NA TRBJ1-2 TRBV4-1 NA TGCGCCAGCAGCCGACTCTGGGGGCCCAACTATGGCTACACCTTC CASSRLWGPNYGYTF